The T cell receptor beta chain described here comes from a study of shared clonotypes between healthy human individuals (dated by TCRdb to 2020 to 2021). With respect to the entire study: Three men and a couple of women, aged 18 to 49 years, made up the cohort. Per donor, three plates each were used for CD4 naive and CD4 memory, two for CD8 naive, and one for CD8 memory. The study deeply sequenced blood TCR repertoires of several healthy adults to estimate repertoire size and the extent of clonotype sharing between individuals. Different laboratories and diverse techniques were used to prepare libraries and sequence TCR repertoires, to increase sequencing depth and limit assay-specific biases. Per donor, leukapheresis produced somewhere between about 0.94 and 9.5 billion PBMCs.

Using the deep immunoSEQ assay, multiplex PCR amplified TCR CDR3 regions from genomic DNA. For each cell subset, the extracted genomic DNA was distributed evenly across all wells of several immunoSEQ 96-well plates, and each plate served as one replicate. For sorted subsets, each replicate PCR was loaded with about 0.2 ug genomic DNA, equivalent to about 30,000 T cell genomes. Purified libraries were quantified with a Qubit 3.0 fluorometer, sized on a Bioanalyzer 2100, and re-quantified with the KAPA Library Quantification kit. Every immunoSEQ 96-well plate was sequenced on a dedicated single-read 150-cycle Illumina NextSeq 550 flow cell. Processing in the source paper ran as follows. The immunoSEQ output contained only junctional sequences without quality scores, so filtering could not match that applied to full-length reads. Sequences were annotated with PyIR, a Python wrapper for IgBLAST v1.9, using IMGT germline references to assign V/J genes and CDR3. Reads were filtered out if the reads had weak V/J assignments (E-value above 1e-6), no CDR3, stop codons, out-of-frame junctions, or ambiguous translated residues. A V3J clonotype was defined by an identical inferred V gene, J gene, and CDR3 amino acid sequence. Percentage overlap between repertoires was computed as shared unique clonotypes divided by the size of the smaller repertoire. RTK rarefaction, the Chao1 estimator, and Recon v2.1 estimates of unobserved clonotypes were used to assess repertoire richness. For all TCRbeta clonotypes obtained by the gDNA method from four donors, generation probabilities were computed with OLGA. The immuneACCESS repertoire file appears here via TCRdb, limited to in-frame rearrangements. These files lack a portion of the clones; in checked studies, under half of the deficit traces to unresolved V genes, and the cause of the others is not known. D and trimming come from the DNA, and the V and J calls and clone size come from that table. This sample comprises around 750,000 clones, roughly 70% of them detected only once. In total, the top ten clones hold approximately 1.7% of the sample.

Here is what the overall study found, with its caveats: Pairwise subsampling indicated that sequencing depth was expected to affect the degree of clonotype sharing among donors. Clonotypes shared by all four sorted-subset donors showed higher generation probabilities than non-shared clonotypes. Sampling was restricted to blood, and TCR repertoires in tissues likely differ from the TCR repertoires found in blood. Rarefaction of sorted-subset datasets indicated incomplete sequencing despite the large sequencing depth. Approximately 5% of naive CD4, 3.5% of naive CD8, approximately 2.2% of memory CD4, and about 0.4% of memory CD8 clonotypes were shared across a few donors. Naive subsets generally had larger estimated clonotype richness than memory subsets did. Because the study included only a small number of donors, the genetic and exposure-history diversity represented was limited.

Healthy HIV-negative adults with no recently reported acute infections or vaccinations were included as donors. Every donor was a Caucasian adult residing in Nashville, Tennessee, USA. CD4+ T cells were enriched by magnetic negative selection; naive cells were then positively selected on CD45RA, and the negative fraction formed the memory subset. Blood was obtained by leukapheresis, after which PBMCs were separated by Ficoll-Histopaque density gradient centrifugation and cryopreserved in liquid nitrogen vapor phase. Analytical flow cytometry was used to check the purity and quantity of every magnetically sorted T cell population. Genomic DNA was isolated from each sorted fraction and quantified by UV absorbance on a Nanodrop 2000c. This clone occurred many times. There is no known antigen for this receptor. The input lacks base qualities; no much larger clone sits a single base away. V is trimmed back by 4 bases and J by 8 bases, and the junction contains 11 bases that no gene match accounts for. Including cysteine and phenylalanine, the CDR3 has 15 amino acids. CDR3 DNA is the only sequence kept; it has 45 bases, read in frame from the first base. Per the germline V gene, SGHRS is the CDR1 and YFSETQ is the CDR2.

The clonotype was recovered from a woman aged 25 to 39 in good health. The receptor chain draws on TRBV5-1 and TRBJ2-1; the central 8 bases match TRBD2. The specimen sequenced was memory CD4+ T cells sorted from blood. The sample's cell subset or site label, in plain terms: CD45RA-negative fraction. Read as DNA, the sequence is TGCGCCAGCAGCGAATGGGGACTAGGTGGGGATGAGCAGTTCTTC. This gives the protein CASSEWGLGGDEQFF. The variable domain in full, with residues beyond the CDR3 obtained from the reference TRBV5-1 and TRBJ2-1 genes, is KAGVTQTPRYLIKTRGQQVTLSCSPISGHRSVSWYQQTPGQGLQFLFEYFSETQRNKGNFPGRFSGRQFSNSRSEMNVSTLELGDSALYLCASSEWGLGGDEQFFGPGTRLTVL.